What follows are 28 T cell receptor beta chains derived from one specimen sequenced in a study of CD8 T cells in Susac syndrome. With random hexamers, reverse transcription was performed on about 0.45 to 1 ug of RNA. One entry per CDR3 protein, called by TCRdb with MiXCR from the immunoSEQ multiplex PCR reads. The sample holds about 200,000 distinct CDR3 sequences, about 93% seen once. The sequencing input was CD4+ T cells from PBMCs. These receptors all come from a human donor in good health.

The chain employs TRBV24-1 and TRBJ1-2; D gene uncertain. Per the germline V gene, CDR1 is KGHDR and CDR2 is SFDVKD. V lost 4 bases and J 1 base, leaving 15 bases between the germline ends. The CDR3 is 16 residues long. The CDR3 bases are TGTGCCACCAGTGAGACCACAGACCACCTTAACTATGGCTACACCTTC. The encoded protein is CATSETTDHLNYGYTF.

The chain links TRBV2 to TRBJ2-3; TRBD1 might be the D (6 bases). Germline-derived CDR1 and CDR2 are SNHLY and FYNNEI. V dropped 0 bases and J dropped 0 bases, with 7 bases sitting between them. The length of the CDR3 is 15 residues. The CDR3 coding sequence is TGTGCCAGCAGTGAAGCGGGACAAAGCACAGATACGCAGTATTTT. It encodes CASSEAGQSTDTQYF.

V and J are TRBV7-2 and TRBJ2-5; 7 positions agree with TRBD1. Per the germline V gene, CDR1 is SGHTA and CDR2 is FQGNSA. The length of the CDR3 is 12 residues. J lost 5 bases, V lost 6 bases, and 3 bases had no gene match. The CDR3 region has the DNA TGTGCCAGCAGGACAGGGTATGAGACCCAGTACTTC. Translation: CASRTGYETQYF.

The chain couples TRBV20-1 to TRBJ2-4, with TRBD1 matching 7 bases. The CDR3 is made up of 15 amino acids. With 3 bases clipped from V and 1 base from J, the junction kept 6 bases outside the gene matches. The germline V gene encodes CDR1 DFQATT and CDR2 SNEGSKA (reference sequence). CDR3 in DNA: TGCAGTGCTAGCCCCCTCAGGGGGGCCAAAAACATTCAGTACTTC. This gives the protein CSASPLRGAKNIQYF.

The CDR3 reads CASSATRGPNEKLFF. The CDR3 DNA sequence: TGTGCCAGCAGTGCAACCAGGGGGCCCAATGAAAAACTGTTTTTT. V gene TRBV6-1 combines with J gene TRBJ1-4; TRBD1 agrees at 8 bases. Germline values: CDR1 MNHNS, CDR2 SASEGT. This CDR3 is built from 15 residues. V lost 4 bases, J lost 5 bases, and 6 bases stayed unmatched.

This chain uses TRBV20-1 with TRBJ1-2; 7 bases are shared with TRBD1. Germline V gives CDR1 DFQATT, CDR2 SNEGSKA (reference sequence). This CDR3 contains 18 residues. The ends lost 0 bases at V and 0 bases at J; junction bases unmatched: 13. CDR3 protein: CSARDPWGQTPANYGYTF. CDR3 nucleotide sequence: TGCAGTGCTAGAGATCCTTGGGGACAGACGCCGGCTAACTATGGCTACACCTTC.

This chain links TRBV4-3 with TRBJ2-6; D is uncertain. The germline V and J ends were trimmed by 3 bases and 4 bases, with 19 bases remaining between them. This CDR3 spans 18 amino acids. Germline-derived CDR1 and CDR2 are LGHNA and YSLEER. The CDR3 DNA reads TGCGCCAGCAGCCACACGGGTCCGGCGCTGTACGGGGCCAACGTCCTGACTTTC. It yields the protein CASSHTGPALYGANVLTF.

The chain joins TRBV5-4 to TRBJ2-2; 7 nucleotides align to TRBD2. Germline CDR1 and CDR2: SGHNT and YYREEE (reference sequence). The CDR3 totals 14 residues. Trimming took 6 bases from V and 1 from J; bases not matched to a gene: 3. CDR3 residues: CASTRGGNTGELFF. CDR3 bases: TGTGCCAGCACCCGCGGGGGGAACACCGGGGAGCTGTTTTTT.

This clonotype was observed once. This rearrangement joins TRBV12-3 or TRBV12-4 to TRBJ2-1; the D call may be TRBD1 or TRBD2 (6 bases each). The CDR3 runs to 19 residues. Between the trimmed V and J ends, which lost 3 bases and 0 bases, there was a span of 21 bases. The CDR3 sequence is CASSFPVRGRGSSYNEQFF. The CDR3 region has the DNA TGTGCCAGCAGTTTTCCTGTACGGGGGCGGGGAAGCTCCTACAATGAGCAGTTCTTC.

The chain has TRBV2 and TRBJ2-2; D call uncertain. The CDR3 runs to 12 residues. Germline V lookup: CDR1 SNHLY, CDR2 FYNNEI. Trimming stripped 3 bases from V and 9 bases from J, with 8 bases between. CDR3 bases: TGTGCCAGCAGTGAGGGCCCTAGGGAGCTGTTTTTT. Encoded protein: CASSEGPRELFF.

This chain links TRBV4-1 with TRBJ1-6, with D perhaps matching TRBD1 (6 bases). CDR1 MGHRA and CDR2 YSYEKL come from the germline V gene. The CDR3 is 17 residues long. V shed 0 bases and J shed 10 bases, with 19 bases lying between them. CDR3 loop: CASSQEGGRGFQSPLHF. The CDR3 DNA is TGCGCCAGCAGCCAAGAGGGGGGGCGAGGGTTTCAGTCACCCCTCCACTTT.

The V call is TRBV5-1, the J call TRBJ2-1, with a possible D match to TRBD1 (5 bases). V lost 4 bases to trimming and J lost 7 bases, with 12 bases between them. Germline V CDR1 and CDR2: SGHRS, YFSETQ. This CDR3 contains 13 residues. Here the CDR3 DNA reads TGCGCCAGCAGCGTAGGGGCCCCTAATGAGCAGTTCTTC. It translates to CASSVGAPNEQFF.

The V call is TRBV7-2, the J call TRBJ1-5; TRBD1 is a possible D gene (6 bases). Trimming cost V 3 bases and J 6 bases, with 15 bases left between them. The V gene's germline CDR1 is SGHTA and CDR2 FQGNSA. The length of the CDR3 is 15 residues. In nucleotides, the CDR3 is TGTGCCAGCAGCTTTGATGGGGGCGCGGGTCAGCCCCAGCATTTT. This gives the protein CASSFDGGAGQPQHF.

This clonotype was found once. The V and J genes are TRBV14 and TRBJ1-3; 7 nucleotides align to TRBD1. Losses at the gene ends were 3 bases for V and 3 bases for J; bases not matched to a gene: 5. The V gene's germline CDR1 is SGHDN and CDR2 FVKESK. The CDR3 loop spans 15 amino acids. The CDR3 loop is CASSHRQGNGNTIYF. CDR3 in DNA: TGTGCCAGCAGCCATCGACAGGGTAATGGAAACACCATATATTTT.

The J gene is TRBJ1-2, the V gene TRBV12-3 or TRBV12-4; D is ambiguous. Trimming removed 6 bases from V and 8 bases from J, with 13 bases in between. The length of the CDR3 is 12 residues. The CDR3 here is CASRPRTQGYTF. The CDR3 coding sequence is TGTGCCAGCAGACCTAGAACTCAGGGCTACACCTTC.

This clonotype was found once. The chain uses TRBV6-4 and TRBJ2-3; 7 bases match TRBD1. Trimming took 3 bases from V and 5 from J; bases not matched to a gene: 11. The germline gives CDR1 MRHNA, CDR2 SNTAGT. This CDR3 contains 16 residues. The CDR3 spells CASSEDRARPKDTQYF. CDR3 in DNA: TGTGCCAGCAGTGAAGACAGGGCCCGTCCCAAAGATACGCAGTATTTT.

The chain's CDR3 is CASSQGGLYEQYF. In DNA form, the CDR3 reads TGTGCCAGCAGCCAAGGGGGGCTCTACGAGCAGTACTTC. The chain uses TRBV7-3 and TRBJ2-7; D is tentatively TRBD1 or TRBD2 (6 bases each). Looked up from germline, CDR1 is SGHTA and CDR2 is FQGTGA. V lost 5 bases, J lost 3 bases, and 11 bases lay in between. The CDR3 has 13 residues.

The chain is built from TRBV6-5 and TRBJ2-7; TRBD1 matches 7 bases. This CDR3 has 14 amino acids. Germline V lookup: CDR1 MNHEY, CDR2 SVGAGI. V lost 4 bases to trimming and J lost 3 bases; unmatched junction nucleotides: 6. DNA of the CDR3: TGTGCCAGCAGTTTAACAGGGGTAGTCTACGAGCAGTACGTC. This sequence encodes CASSLTGVVYEQYV.

V and J are TRBV6-2 or TRBV6-3 and TRBJ1-2, with 7 bases identical to TRBD1. The V and J ends lost 4 bases and 8 bases, in that order; junction bases with no gene match: 16. Germline CDR1 MNHEY, CDR2 SVGEGT. The CDR3 totals 16 residues. In DNA form, the CDR3 reads TGTGCCAGCAGTTGGAACCCGGACAGGAGGGAAGAGGGCTACACCTTC. The encoded protein is CASSWNPDRREEGYTF.

The gene calls are TRBV20-1 and TRBJ1-6; 8 bases map to TRBD1. V lost 4 bases to trimming and J lost 8 bases; unmatched junction nucleotides: 4. Germline V gene lookup returns CDR1 DFQATT and CDR2 SNEGSKA (reference sequence). The CDR3 is 13 residues long. CDR3 DNA: TGCAGTGCTAAACCGGGACAGGATTCACCCCTCCACTTT. Its protein product is CSAKPGQDSPLHF.

This chain uses TRBV6-2 or TRBV6-3 with TRBJ1-6; 7 bases map to TRBD1. CDR1 and CDR2 (germline): MNHEY, SVGEGT. V dropped 4 bases and J dropped 7; count of bases not matched to a gene: 7. The CDR3 runs to 15 residues. The CDR3 nucleotides are TGTGCCAGCAGTTTGAAGGGGGCAGTGAATTCACCCCTCCACTTT. Translated, it gives CASSLKGAVNSPLHF.

The chain uses TRBV20-1 and TRBJ1-1; no clear D gene. V was trimmed by 0 bases and J by 7 bases, leaving 9 bases between them. The CDR3 length is 12 residues. Germline assignment: CDR1 DFQATT and CDR2 SNEGSKA (reference sequence). The CDR3 nucleotides read TGCAGTGCTAGAGAGCTCAGGATTGAAGCTTTCTTT. This translates into CSARELRIEAFF.

This clonotype has a single count. J is TRBJ1-5 and V is TRBV6-1; unclear D gene. The ends were cut back, 1 base at V and 6 bases at J, with 1 base in the middle. The germline V gene encodes CDR1 MNHNS and CDR2 SASEGT. CDR3 length: 11 residues. The CDR3 is CASSEVQPQHF. The CDR3 nucleotides are TGTGCCAGCAGTGAAGTTCAGCCCCAGCATTTT.

The chain uses TRBV7-3 and TRBJ1-2; D gene uncertain. The CDR3 extends over 15 amino acids. Germline lookup yields CDR1 SGHTA and CDR2 FQGTGA. The germline V and J ends were trimmed by 2 bases and 6 bases, with 16 bases remaining between them. CDR3 bases: TGTGCCAGCAGCTTAGCCGGGTCTTCGGGAAATGGCTACACCTTC. It yields the protein CASSLAGSSGNGYTF.

This rearrangement joins TRBV5-1 to TRBJ1-5; tentative D call: TRBD1 (5 bases). The CDR3 is 15 amino acids. Germline CDR1 reads SGHRS; CDR2 reads YFSETQ. V lost 0 bases, J lost 6 bases, and 13 bases lay in between. CDR3 nucleotide sequence: TGCGCCAGCAGCTTGGTAGGGGAGTTTGGTCAGCCCCAGCATTTT. It specifies CASSLVGEFGQPQHF.

The chain recombines TRBV5-4 with TRBJ2-1, with D perhaps given as TRBD1 or TRBD2 (5 bases each). The germline V gene has CDR1 SGHNT and CDR2 YYREEE (reference sequence). This CDR3 comprises 15 residues. V lost 4 bases and J 6 bases, leaving 17 bases between the germline ends. The CDR3 spells CASSAGTGEVNEQFF. CDR3 nucleotide sequence: TGTGCCAGCAGCGCCGGGACCGGAGAAGTCAATGAGCAGTTCTTC.

The V gene is TRBV7-9, the J gene TRBJ2-7; D is uncertain. The CDR3 loop spans 16 amino acids. CDR1 is SEHNR, CDR2 FQNEAQ, per germline (reference sequence). Trimming shortened V by 8 bases and J by 0 bases, and 20 bases separated the two germline ends. The CDR3 reads CASGPTSPTGSYEQYV. DNA for the CDR3: TGTGCCAGCGGGCCAACTTCACCTACCGGCTCCTACGAGCAGTACGTC.

The chain is built from TRBV21-1 and TRBJ2-7; the table's D call TRBD1 went unverified against the DNA. TRBV21-1 is shown as a pseudogene. The CDR3 is made up of 17 amino acids. CDR3: CASSKAGQGVVTYEQYV. The CDR3 DNA reads TGTGCCAGCAGCAAAGCGGGACAGGGGGTGGTAACCTACGAGCAGTACGTC.